The rows below give T cell receptor beta chains drawn from one sample of a study of blood T cell repertoires in COVID-19. Profiled with immunoSEQ multiplex PCR; TCRdb holds only in-frame clones, not every one. The sample holds 210,000 or so clones, 81% seen once. Specimen: PBMCs or T cells enriched from blood (not recorded which). These receptors were obtained from a woman in her forties or fifties with acute COVID-19. CDR3s include the opening cysteine and the closing phenylalanine or tryptophan. Each record gives: V gene, D gene, clone size, J gene, CDR3 protein, CDR3 DNA. The D gene is left open where the match is weak. Some rows have no size entry. The others give once, few or many, or a class for an expanded clone.

TRBV7-2	-	-	TRBJ2-2	CASSPTRANTGELFF	TGTGCCAGCAGCCCCACTAGGGCGAACACCGGGGAGCTGTTTTTT
TRBV18	-	few	TRBJ2-1	CASSLRQVKGVDNEQFF	TGTGCCAGCTCACTGCGACAGGTCAAAGGGGTTGACAATGAGCAGTTCTTC
TRBV28	TRBD1	-	TRBJ1-1	CASNRGLGTEAFF	TGTGCCAGCAACAGGGGTTTGGGGACTGAAGCTTTCTTT
TRBV6-5	TRBD2	-	TRBJ2-1	CASSSWTSGGNEQFF	TGTGCCAGCAGTTCCTGGACTAGCGGGGGCAATGAGCAGTTCTTC
TRBV5-1	TRBD1	-	TRBJ1-2	CASSVATGGAYGYTF	TGCGCCAGCAGCGTTGCTACAGGGGGCGCGTATGGCTACACCTTC
TRBV5-1	TRBD2	-	TRBJ2-6	CASSLYTRTRGGSGANVLTF	TGCGCCAGCAGCTTATACACGAGGACTCGGGGAGGGTCAGGGGCCAACGTCCTGACTTTC
TRBV12-3/TRBV12-4	-	few	TRBJ1-2	CASRGMGGYGYTF	TGTGCCAGCAGAGGGATGGGGGGCTATGGCTACACCTTC
TRBV15	-	-	TRBJ1-1	CATSRDRGGTEAFF	TGTGCCACCAGCAGAGACAGGGGTGGCACTGAAGCTTTCTTT
TRBV10-1	-	-	TRBJ2-7	CATRGRPNSHLYEQYF	TGCGCCACCCGGGGTCGGCCGAACAGTCATCTTTACGAGCAGTACTTC
TRBV7-2	TRBD1	-	TRBJ2-7	CASSLQTGGFHEQYF	TGTGCCAGCAGCTTACAGACAGGGGGCTTCCACGAGCAGTACTTC
TRBV5-4	-	-	TRBJ1-1	CASSLGHPFMNTEAFF	TGTGCCAGCAGCTTGGGACACCCATTTATGAACACTGAAGCTTTCTTT
TRBV4-1	TRBD1	-	TRBJ1-1	CASSLDRGVDTEAFF	TGCGCCAGCAGCCTAGACAGGGGGGTCGACACTGAAGCTTTCTTT
TRBV20-1	TRBD1	few	TRBJ2-7	CSASTRTGSSYEQYF	TGCAGTGCTAGTACCCGGACAGGGAGCTCCTACGAGCAGTACTTC
TRBV27	-	-	TRBJ1-6	CASSLLGSSYNSPLHF	TGTGCCAGCAGTTTATTGGGGAGCTCCTATAATTCACCCCTCCACTTT
TRBV7-6	TRBD2	-	TRBJ2-1	CASSLAHPSGSSYNEQFF	TGTGCCAGCAGCTTAGCACACCCCAGCGGGAGCTCCTACAATGAGCAGTTCTTC
TRBV4-1	-	-	TRBJ2-3	CASSQDGSPSTDTQYF	TGCGCCAGCAGCCAAGATGGGAGCCCTAGCACAGATACGCAGTATTTT
TRBV5-8	TRBD1	-	TRBJ2-5	CASRAPGQPQETQYF	TGTGCCAGCAGAGCCCCGGGACAGCCTCAAGAGACCCAGTACTTC
TRBV9	TRBD2	-	TRBJ2-1	CASSVDGTSGIYEQFF	TGTGCCAGCAGCGTAGATGGGACTAGCGGGATCTATGAGCAGTTCTTC
TRBV6-5	-	few	TRBJ1-1	CASSPGRVEGTEAFF	TGTGCCAGCAGCCCCGGACGGGTTGAGGGAACTGAAGCTTTCTTT
TRBV7-2	-	-	TRBJ2-7	CASSNLVSYEQYF	TGTGCCAGCAGCAACTTAGTCTCCTACGAGCAGTACTTC
TRBV7-8	TRBD1	few	TRBJ2-7	CASRPGTGSYEQYF	TGTGCCAGCCGCCCCGGGACAGGTTCCTACGAGCAGTACTTC
TRBV10-3	TRBD2	-	TRBJ2-3	CATAGLAGTDTQYF	TGTGCCACAGCGGGACTAGCGGGGACAGATACGCAGTATTTT
TRBV7-3	TRBD1	few	TRBJ1-6	CASSLNVQGASPLHF	TGTGCCAGCAGCTTAAATGTTCAGGGGGCTTCACCCCTCCACTTT
TRBV6-5	-	-	TRBJ1-5	CASSYSKNGQPQHF	TGTGCCAGCAGTTACTCGAAGAACGGTCAGCCCCAGCATTTT
TRBV29-1	-	-	TRBJ2-7	CSVVQTTYEQYF	TGCAGCGTTGTCCAGACAACCTACGAGCAGTACTTC
TRBV19	-	-	TRBJ2-3	CASGSTDTQYF	TGTGCCAGTGGCAGCACAGATACGCAGTATTTT
TRBV6-2/TRBV6-3	TRBD1	-	TRBJ1-3	CASSYSSTGSGNTIYF	TGTGCCAGCAGTTACTCATCGACAGGGTCTGGAAACACCATATATTTT
TRBV6-2/TRBV6-3	-	-	TRBJ2-7	CASSYDEGAYEQYF	TGTGCCAGCAGTTACGACGAAGGGGCTTACGAGCAGTACTTC
TRBV30	TRBD1	-	TRBJ1-5	CAWGRQGTQPQHF	TGTGCCTGGGGTAGACAGGGGACTCAGCCCCAGCATTTT
TRBV28	-	-	TRBJ1-4	CASSLLSNEKLFF	TGTGCCAGCAGTTTATTGAGTAATGAAAAACTGTTTTTT
TRBV18	-	-	TRBJ1-1	CASSPSGQKAFF	TGTGCCAGCTCACCCTCAGGACAGAAAGCTTTCTTT
TRBV20-1	-	-	TRBJ1-2	CSAITGPYTF	TGCAGTGCCATTACAGGGCCCTACACCTTC
TRBV2	-	-	TRBJ2-3	CARPRERESDTQYF	TGTGCCCGCCCACGGGAGAGAGAGTCAGATACGCAGTATTTT
TRBV7-2	TRBD2	-	TRBJ2-4	CASSFLAGIAKNIQYF	TGTGCCAGCAGCTTCCTAGCGGGAATAGCCAAAAACATTCAGTACTTC
TRBV29-1	-	-	TRBJ1-2	CSVVMMTANYGYTF	TGCAGCGTCGTAATGATGACAGCTAACTATGGCTACACCTTC
TRBV7-9	TRBD1	-	TRBJ1-4	CASRPTGEGGKLFF	TGTGCCAGCAGGCCGACAGGGGAGGGAGGAAAACTGTTTTTT